This T cell receptor (beta chain) was recovered during a study of cytomegalovirus exposure and HLA in healthy donors. The donors gave bone marrow, and they were healthy. This CDR3 comprises 21 residues. Amplification used 60 Vbeta primers and 13 Jbeta primers. Clones were read by immunoSEQ multiplex PCR, and TCRdb kept only the in-frame ones, dropping some. This table holds 150,000 or so clones, around 78% found once. Study-wide points: Later work associated 16,951 TCR beta sequences with HLA alleles at 0.05 false discovery rate. TCR sequences were mostly rare, though some public TCRs occurred in many donors.

Worth noting for this clone: Its cognate antigen is unknown.

V is TRBV21-1 and J is TRBJ2-3; TRBD2, the table's D call, lacks a check against the DNA. TRBV21-1 is reported as a pseudogene. The sample consisted of PBMCs. The TCR sequence derives from a woman between 18 and 29 years old in good health and CMV-seronegative. CDR3 amino acids: CASSTGLLDDHEARSTDTQYF. The CDR3 region has the DNA TGTGCCAGCAGCACGGGACTCCTAGACGATCACGAGGCCCGTAGCACAGATACGCAGTATTTT.